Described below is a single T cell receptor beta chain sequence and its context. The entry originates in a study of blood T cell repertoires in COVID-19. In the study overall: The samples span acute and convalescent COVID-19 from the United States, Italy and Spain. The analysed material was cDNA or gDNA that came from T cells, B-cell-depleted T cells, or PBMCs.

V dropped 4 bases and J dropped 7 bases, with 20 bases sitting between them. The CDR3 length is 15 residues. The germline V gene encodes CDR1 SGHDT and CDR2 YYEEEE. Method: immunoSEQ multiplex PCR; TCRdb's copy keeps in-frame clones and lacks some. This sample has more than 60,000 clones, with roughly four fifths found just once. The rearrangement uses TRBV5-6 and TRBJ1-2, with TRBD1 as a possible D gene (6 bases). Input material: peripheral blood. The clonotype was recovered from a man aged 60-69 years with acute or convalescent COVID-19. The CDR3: CASSPQGSPTSGYTF. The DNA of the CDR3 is TGTGCCAGCAGCCCGCAGGGGTCCCCTACGTCTGGCTACACCTTC.